The 29 T cell receptor beta chains below all came from one sample that was sequenced in a study of beta chain features in type 1 diabetes. The sequenced template was cDNA made from the entire isolated RNA. The repertoire was sequenced with immunoSEQ multiplex PCR; TCRdb's copy has only in-frame clones and lacks some. This repertoire shows roughly 150,000 clones, over 8.5% found once; its top ten account for about 2.1%. Sequencing was performed on central memory CD4+ T cells from blood. The receptors shown here come from a man aged 18 to 30 in good health.

The table lists this clone with a few counts. This sequence joins TRBV29-1 and TRBJ2-5, with D perhaps given as TRBD1 or TRBD2 (5 bases each). Germline CDR1 SQVTM, CDR2 ANQGSEA. This CDR3 has 14 amino acids. V lost 4 bases, J lost 5 bases, and 17 bases lay in between. In DNA, the CDR3 is TGCAGCGTTGGATCAGGGTCCACTAGGGAGACCCAGTACTTC. Translating it yields CSVGSGSTRETQYF.

This clone was picked up many times. This chain joins TRBV5-4 and TRBJ1-4; possible D gene TRBD1, 6 bases. V lost 6 bases and J lost 3, with 12 bases in between. Germline V gene sequence: CDR1 SGHNT, CDR2 YYREEE (reference sequence). The CDR3 loop spans 14 amino acids. This CDR3 reads CASKRGTSNEKLFF. The CDR3 DNA sequence: TGTGCCAGCAAGAGGGGGACCTCTAATGAAAAACTGTTTTTT.

This clone occurred a few times. The chain employs TRBV5-1 and TRBJ2-1, with TRBD2 matching 10 bases. Germline CDR1 SGHRS, CDR2 YFSETQ. Trimming took 0 bases from V and 5 from J; bases not matched to a gene: 5. The CDR3 is made up of 16 amino acids. The CDR3 coding sequence is TGCGCCAGCAGCTTGGGTCTAGCGGGGGTTAACAATGAGCAGTTCTTC. Its translation: CASSLGLAGVNNEQFF. The full variable domain, rest sourced from reference TRBV5-1 and TRBJ2-1, is KAGVTQTPRYLIKTRGQQVTLSCSPISGHRSVSWYQQTPGQGLQFLFEYFSETQRNKGNFPGRFSGRQFSNSRSEMNVSTLELGDSALYLCASSLGLAGVNNEQFFGPGTRLTVL.

This clone was recorded many times. The rearrangement joins TRBV25-1 to TRBJ2-7, with TRBD1 matching 10 bases. The J segment lost 6 bases and the V segment lost 10 bases, leaving 12 bases of the junction unmatched. Germline assignment: CDR1 MGHDK and CDR2 SYGVNS. The CDR3 has 14 residues. This CDR3 is CATDSGTGVGEQYF. For the CDR3, the DNA is TGTGCCACCGATTCCGGGACAGGGGTTGGCGAGCAGTACTTC.

The chain recombines TRBV5-1 with TRBJ2-5, with D hard to call. The germline gives CDR1 SGHRS, CDR2 YFSETQ. V lost 5 bases, J lost 0 bases, and 2 bases lay in between. The CDR3 runs to 11 residues. Here the CDR3 reads CASRYQETQYF. The CDR3 bases are TGCGCCAGCAGGTACCAAGAGACCCAGTACTTC.

There are many counts of this clone. The J gene is TRBJ2-7, the V gene TRBV28; perhaps TRBD1 as D (5 bases). Germline V gives CDR1 MDHEN, CDR2 SYDVKM. The CDR3 covers 12 residues. The ends were cut back, 7 bases at V and 6 bases at J, with 13 bases in the middle. The CDR3 DNA follows: TGTGCCAGCACGATATCTAGGGGCGAGCAGTACTTC. It encodes CASTISRGEQYF. Full variable domain (rest looked up from reference TRBV28 and TRBJ2-7): DVKVTQSSRYLVKRTGEKVFLECVQDMDHENMFWYRQDPGLGLRLIYFSYDVKMKEKGDIPEGYSVSREKKERFSLILESASTNQTSMYLCASTISRGEQYFGPGTRLTVT.

This clone was recorded a few times. The V call is TRBV10-3, the J call TRBJ1-2; D remains unclear. This CDR3 spans 13 amino acids. Per the germline V gene, CDR1 is ENHRY and CDR2 is SYGVKD. The V gene lost 0 bases and the J gene lost 2 bases, with 4 bases spanning the gap. The CDR3 DNA sequence: TGTGCCATCAGTGAGTCGGGGAACTATGGCTACACCTTC. Its protein product is CAISESGNYGYTF.

This clone occurred a few times. The chain has TRBV10-3 and TRBJ2-1, with 9 bases identical to TRBD2. Germline CDR1 is ENHRY and CDR2 is SYGVKD. V was pared by 3 bases and J by 6 bases, with 6 bases of the junction left unmatched. The CDR3 loop spans 15 amino acids. The CDR3 DNA follows: TGTGCCATCAGTGAAAGAGCGGGGGGACTCAATGAGCAGTTCTTC. Translated, it gives CAISERAGGLNEQFF.

The table lists this clone with many counts. V gene TRBV15 combines with J gene TRBJ1-3, with D unresolved. The CDR3 totals 17 residues. Germline CDR1 is LNHNV and CDR2 is YYDKDF (reference sequence). Trimming cost V 0 bases and J 2 bases, with 14 bases left between them. CDR3 region: CATSRDYSRQAGNTIYF. CDR3 DNA: TGTGCCACCAGCAGAGATTATAGCAGGCAAGCTGGAAACACCATATATTTT.

V is TRBV7-2 and J is TRBJ2-2; TRBD1 aligns across 7 bases. The germline gives CDR1 SGHTA, CDR2 FQGNSA. This CDR3 has 14 residues. V gave up 5 bases and J gave up 8 bases; unmatched junction bases: 8. The CDR3 spells CASSPPGQSGELFF. The CDR3 coding sequence is TGTGCCAGCAGCCCTCCGGGACAGTCAGGGGAGCTGTTTTTT.

In this sample, this clone turned up many times. J is TRBJ2-3 and V is TRBV4-3; 7 bases agree with TRBD1. After removal of 4 bases from V and 4 bases from J, the junction contained 5 bases not matched to a gene. The germline V gene has CDR1 LGHNA and CDR2 YSLEER. The CDR3 has 14 residues. CDR3 sequence (DNA): TGCGCCAGCAGCCGAACCCAGGGGGCAGATACGCAGTATTTT. This encodes CASSRTQGADTQYF.

The table lists this clone with a few counts. The rearrangement links TRBV7-9 to TRBJ2-3, with D uncertain. Trimming stripped 6 bases from V and 5 bases from J, with 9 bases between. Germline CDR1 and CDR2: SEHNR and FQNEAQ (reference sequence). The CDR3 is made up of 12 amino acids. The CDR3 DNA follows: TGTGCCAGCAGTCCGGTTGGAGATACGCAGTATTTT. As protein: CASSPVGDTQYF. The entire variable domain, with the rest obtained from reference TRBV7-9 and TRBJ2-3, is as follows: DTGVSQNPRHKITKRGQNVTFRCDPISEHNRLYWYRQTLGQGPEFLTYFQNEAQLEKSRLLSDRFSAERPKGSFSTLEIQRTEQGDSAMYLCASSPVGDTQYFGPGTRLTVL.

The chain has TRBV27 and TRBJ2-3, with unresolved D. V was cut by 2 bases and J by 1 base, with 13 bases left in between. Per germline, CDR1 MNHEY and CDR2 SMNVEV (reference sequence). The CDR3 sequence is 16 residues long. CDR3 residues: CASSLGWLGGTDTQYF. CDR3 bases: TGTGCCAGCAGTTTAGGCTGGCTGGGTGGCACAGATACGCAGTATTTT.

The chain links TRBV7-2 to TRBJ2-7, with 10 bases matching TRBD2. After removal of 6 bases from V and 0 bases from J, the junction contained 8 bases not matched to a gene. This CDR3 has 16 residues. CDR1 is SGHTA and CDR2 is FQGNSA in the germline V gene. The CDR3 region has the DNA TGTGCCAGCAGAAGTGGACTAGCGGTCGACTCCTACGAGCAGTACTTC. This encodes CASRSGLAVDSYEQYF.

In its sample, this clone was seen many times. The chain joins TRBV28 to TRBJ2-5; D assignment may be TRBD1 or TRBD2 (5 bases each). The CDR3 loop spans 15 amino acids. Trimming took 5 bases from V and 2 from J, leaving 15 bases between them. Germline CDR1 and CDR2: MDHEN and SYDVKM. The CDR3 spells CASSPPTGLQETQYF. The CDR3 coding sequence is TGTGCCAGCAGTCCGCCCACGGGGCTACAAGAGACCCAGTACTTC.

A remark on this clone: Distinct nucleotide sequences in the sample also encode this CDR3. This rearrangement joins TRBV9 to TRBJ2-7; D possibly uses TRBD1 or TRBD2 (6 bases each). V shed 0 bases and J shed 4 bases, with 14 bases lying between them. This CDR3 contains 15 residues. In germline, CDR1 is SGDLS, CDR2 YYNGEE. CDR3 coding DNA: TGTGCCAGCAGCGTAGATGGGCAGGGGAGGTACGAGCAGTACTTC. Translated, it gives CASSVDGQGRYEQYF.

The chain carries TRBV29-1 and TRBJ1-2; 8 nucleotides match TRBD1. Looked up from germline, CDR1 is SQVTM and CDR2 is ANQGSEA. The CDR3 is 14 amino acids. Trimming cost V 3 bases and J 7 bases; bases outside gene matches: 10. CDR3 sequence reads: CSVDGPRGPSGYTF. The CDR3 region has the DNA TGCAGCGTTGATGGTCCCAGGGGGCCGTCTGGCTACACCTTC.

This clone was detected once. V and J are TRBV5-4 and TRBJ2-7, with unresolved D. Germline CDR1 is SGHNT and CDR2 is YYREEE (reference sequence). V shed 4 bases and J shed 5 bases, with 7 bases lying between them. The length of the CDR3 is 11 residues. The CDR3 bases are TGTGCCAGCAGCCTGCTTAACGAGCAGTACTTC. Encoded protein: CASSLLNEQYF.

This chain connects TRBV30 to TRBJ1-6; D remains ambiguous. The germline V gene has CDR1 GTSNPN and CDR2 SVGIG (reference sequence). V lost 3 bases, J lost 0 bases, and 9 bases lay in between. This CDR3 has 15 amino acids. The CDR3 loop is CAWRGGSSYNSPLHF. CDR3 nucleotides: TGTGCCTGGAGGGGCGGTAGCTCCTATAATTCACCCCTCCACTTT.

The gene calls are TRBV7-2 and TRBJ1-6, with no clear D. Trimming left V 0 bases short and J 7 bases short, with 7 bases between. The CDR3 has 14 amino acids. The germline V gene has CDR1 SGHTA and CDR2 FQGNSA. This chain's CDR3 is CASSLAKENSPLHF. CDR3 coding DNA: TGTGCCAGCAGCTTAGCGAAGGAAAATTCACCCCTCCACTTT.

The chain joins TRBV7-3 to TRBJ2-1; 12 bases align to TRBD2. Trimming at V came to 5 bases and at J to 6 bases, leaving 5 bases not matched to a gene. The length of the CDR3 is 15 residues. The germline CDR1 and CDR2 sequences are SGHTA and FQGTGA. CDR3 protein: CASSPRTSGINEQFF. The DNA for the CDR3 is TGTGCCAGCAGCCCTAGGACTAGCGGGATCAATGAGCAGTTCTTC.

The chain combines TRBV30 with TRBJ2-3; D possibly corresponds to TRBD2 (6 bases). Germline CDR1 reads GTSNPN; CDR2 reads SVGIG (reference sequence). Trimming removed 0 bases at V and 4 bases at J, with 20 bases between. The CDR3 length is 17 residues. Here the CDR3 DNA reads TGTGCCTGGAGTGTACGGGGGACGGATGTTGGTTCAGATACGCAGTATTTT. Protein sequence: CAWSVRGTDVGSDTQYF.

In its sample, this clone was seen a few times. The chain has TRBV20-1 and TRBJ2-5, with no clear D. Germline loops: CDR1 DFQATT, CDR2 SNEGSKA (reference sequence). V gave up 5 bases and J gave up 3 bases, with 4 bases separating them. This CDR3 spans 10 amino acids. CDR3 amino acids: CSAHKETQYF. Here the CDR3 DNA reads TGCAGTGCTCACAAAGAGACCCAGTACTTC.

The CDR3: CASSLYSGTYNEQFF. The CDR3 DNA follows: TGTGCCAGCAGCTTGTATTCGGGAACCTACAATGAGCAGTTCTTC. The V call is TRBV5-6, the J call TRBJ2-1, with a possible D match to TRBD2 (5 bases). From germline, CDR1 is SGHDT and CDR2 YYEEEE. The CDR3 runs to 15 residues. Trimming took 1 base from V and 2 from J, leaving 10 bases between them.

This clone was counted a few times. V and J are TRBV5-1 and TRBJ2-7; weak D call: TRBD1 (6 bases). Trimming removed 3 bases from V and 2 bases from J, with 12 bases in between. Looked up from germline, CDR1 is SGHRS and CDR2 is YFSETQ. The CDR3 has 14 residues. Here the CDR3 DNA reads TGCGCCAGCAGCTCAAACCGGGACACCTACGAGCAGTACTTC. Its protein is CASSSNRDTYEQYF. Combining the CDR3 with reference TRBV5-1 and TRBJ2-7 gives the whole variable domain KAGVTQTPRYLIKTRGQQVTLSCSPISGHRSVSWYQQTPGQGLQFLFEYFSETQRNKGNFPGRFSGRQFSNSRSEMNVSTLELGDSALYLCASSSNRDTYEQYFGPGTRLTVT.

The chain employs TRBV6-6 and TRBJ2-3; 11 bases match TRBD2. There are 14 residues in the CDR3. V shed 8 bases and J 4 bases; nucleotides not matched to a gene: 5. Germline V CDR1 and CDR2: MNHNY, SVGAGI (reference sequence). DNA for the CDR3: TGTGCCAGCGTGGCTAGCGGGGGGTCAGATACGCAGTATTTT. Amino acids: CASVASGGSDTQYF.

This clone has just a few counts. The CDR3 DNA follows: TGTGCCGGAAGCTTTGAGCCTGGAGCCACTGAAGCTTTCTTT. This codes for CAGSFEPGATEAFF. This chain joins TRBV28 and TRBJ1-1; D not resolved. The CDR3 extends over 14 amino acids. Trimming cost V 11 bases and J 4 bases, with 20 bases left between them. The germline V gene encodes CDR1 MDHEN and CDR2 SYDVKM.

This clone was seen more than once but under ten times. The chain carries TRBV9 and TRBJ2-1; D is perhaps TRBD1 (5 bases). Trimming shortened V by 6 bases and J by 8 bases, and 15 bases separated the two germline ends. The CDR3 has 13 amino acids. Germline V gene data show CDR1 as SGDLS and CDR2 as YYNGEE. CDR3 residues: CASNTDRSDEQFF. DNA of the CDR3: TGTGCCAGCAACACTGACAGATCGGATGAGCAGTTCTTC.

This clone has a handful of counts. The J gene is TRBJ2-3, the V gene TRBV29-1; D gene ambiguous. Germline CDR1 reads SQVTM; CDR2 reads ANQGSEA. This CDR3 comprises 14 residues. Trimming removed 8 bases at V and 4 bases at J, with 19 bases between. CDR3: CSTRQSVVPDTQYF. Written as DNA, the CDR3 is TGCAGCACGCGTCAGTCGGTTGTTCCAGATACGCAGTATTTT.